This TCR beta chain was sequenced during a study of control samples from healthy donors and cancer patients. CDR3 size: 14 residues. Germline assignment: CDR1 SGHRS and CDR2 YFSETQ. The ends lost 7 bases at V and 4 bases at J; junction bases unmatched: 6. Sequenced by immunoSEQ multiplex PCR; TCRdb stores in-frame clones only, minus some. Found here are almost 85,000 clones, roughly 84% of them singletons; the top ten hold about 9.9%. The sample taken for sequencing was PBMCs. V is TRBV5-1 and J is TRBJ2-2; 8 bases line up with TRBD2. The TCR sequence derives from a man in his 60s with head and neck cancer. The CDR3 DNA is TGCGCCAGCCGCCGGGAGGGGAGCACCGGGGAGCTGTTTTTT. Residues: CASRREGSTGELFF. Full variable domain (rest looked up from reference TRBV5-1 and TRBJ2-2): KAGVTQTPRYLIKTRGQQVTLSCSPISGHRSVSWYQQTPGQGLQFLFEYFSETQRNKGNFPGRFSGRQFSNSRSEMNVSTLELGDSALYLCASRREGSTGELFFGEGSRLTVL.